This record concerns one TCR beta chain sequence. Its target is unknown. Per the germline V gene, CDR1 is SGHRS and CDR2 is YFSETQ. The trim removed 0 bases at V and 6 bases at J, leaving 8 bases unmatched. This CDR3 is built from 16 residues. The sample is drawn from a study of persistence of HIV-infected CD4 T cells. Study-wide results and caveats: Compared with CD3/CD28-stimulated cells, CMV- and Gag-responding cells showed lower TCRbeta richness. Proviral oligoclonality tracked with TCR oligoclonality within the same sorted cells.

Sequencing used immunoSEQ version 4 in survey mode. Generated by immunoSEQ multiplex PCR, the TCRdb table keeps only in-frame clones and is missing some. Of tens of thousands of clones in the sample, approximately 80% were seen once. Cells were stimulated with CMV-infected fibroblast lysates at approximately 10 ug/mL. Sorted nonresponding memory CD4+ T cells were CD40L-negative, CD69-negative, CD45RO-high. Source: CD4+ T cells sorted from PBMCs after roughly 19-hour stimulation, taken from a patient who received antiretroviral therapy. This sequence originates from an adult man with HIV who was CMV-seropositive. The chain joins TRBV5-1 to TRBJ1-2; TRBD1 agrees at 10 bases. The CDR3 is CASSLDGDRGFDGYTF. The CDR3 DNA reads TGCGCCAGCAGCTTGGACGGGGACAGGGGATTTGATGGCTACACCTTC. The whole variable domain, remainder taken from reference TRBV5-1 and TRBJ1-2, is KAGVTQTPRYLIKTRGQQVTLSCSPISGHRSVSWYQQTPGQGLQFLFEYFSETQRNKGNFPGRFSGRQFSNSRSEMNVSTLELGDSALYLCASSLDGDRGFDGYTFGSGTRLTVV.